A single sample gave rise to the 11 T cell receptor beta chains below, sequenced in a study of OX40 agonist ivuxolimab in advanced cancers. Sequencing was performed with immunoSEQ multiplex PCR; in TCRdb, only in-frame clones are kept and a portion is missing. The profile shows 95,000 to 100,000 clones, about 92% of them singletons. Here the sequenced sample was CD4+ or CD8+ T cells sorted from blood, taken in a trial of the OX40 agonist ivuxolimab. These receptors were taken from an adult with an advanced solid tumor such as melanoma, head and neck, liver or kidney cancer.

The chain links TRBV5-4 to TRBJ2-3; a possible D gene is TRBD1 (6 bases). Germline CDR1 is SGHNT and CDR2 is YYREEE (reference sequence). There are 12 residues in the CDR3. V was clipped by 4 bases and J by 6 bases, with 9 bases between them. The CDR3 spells CASSRDTDTQYF. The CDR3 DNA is TGTGCCAGCAGCCGGGACACCGATACGCAGTATTTT.

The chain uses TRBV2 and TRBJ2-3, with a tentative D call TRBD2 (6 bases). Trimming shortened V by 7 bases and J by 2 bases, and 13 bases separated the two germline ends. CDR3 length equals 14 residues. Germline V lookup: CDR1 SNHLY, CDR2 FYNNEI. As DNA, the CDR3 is TGTGCCAGCAACGCGGGACTTACCACAGATACGCAGTATTTT. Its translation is CASNAGLTTDTQYF.

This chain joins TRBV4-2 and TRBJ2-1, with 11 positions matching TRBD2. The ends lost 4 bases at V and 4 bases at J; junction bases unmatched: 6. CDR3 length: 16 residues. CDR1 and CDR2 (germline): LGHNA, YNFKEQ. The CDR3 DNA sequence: TGTGCCAGCAGCCTAACTAGCGGGGGCTCTTACAATGAGCAGTTCTTC. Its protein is CASSLTSGGSYNEQFF.

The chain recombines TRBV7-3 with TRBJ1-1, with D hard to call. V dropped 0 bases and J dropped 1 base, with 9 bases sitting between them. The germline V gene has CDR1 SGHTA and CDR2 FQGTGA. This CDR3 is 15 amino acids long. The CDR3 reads CASSLTRSPNTEAFF. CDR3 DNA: TGTGCCAGCAGCTTAACTCGTAGTCCGAACACTGAAGCTTTCTTT.

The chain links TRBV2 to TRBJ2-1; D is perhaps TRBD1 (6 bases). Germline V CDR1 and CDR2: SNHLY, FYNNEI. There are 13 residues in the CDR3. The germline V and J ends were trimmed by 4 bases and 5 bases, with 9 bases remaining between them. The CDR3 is CASSGDINNEQFF. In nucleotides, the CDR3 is TGTGCCAGCAGTGGGGACATAAACAATGAGCAGTTCTTC. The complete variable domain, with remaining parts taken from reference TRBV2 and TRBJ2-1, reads EPEVTQTPSHQVTQMGQEVILRCVPISNHLYFYWYRQILGQKVEFLVSFYNNEISEKSEIFDDQFSVERPDGSNFTLKIRSTKLEDSAMYFCASSGDINNEQFFGPGTRLTVL.

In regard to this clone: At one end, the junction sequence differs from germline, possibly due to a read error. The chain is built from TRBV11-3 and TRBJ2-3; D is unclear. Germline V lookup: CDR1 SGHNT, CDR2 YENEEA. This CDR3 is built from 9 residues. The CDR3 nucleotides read TGTGCCAGCAGCCCCCCCTGGACTTTT. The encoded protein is CASSPPWTF.

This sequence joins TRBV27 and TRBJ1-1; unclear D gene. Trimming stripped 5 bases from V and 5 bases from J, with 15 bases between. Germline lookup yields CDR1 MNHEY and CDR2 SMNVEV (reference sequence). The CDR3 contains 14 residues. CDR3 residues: CASSLMGFGTEAFF. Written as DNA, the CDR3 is TGTGCCAGCAGTCTAATGGGCTTTGGGACTGAAGCTTTCTTT.

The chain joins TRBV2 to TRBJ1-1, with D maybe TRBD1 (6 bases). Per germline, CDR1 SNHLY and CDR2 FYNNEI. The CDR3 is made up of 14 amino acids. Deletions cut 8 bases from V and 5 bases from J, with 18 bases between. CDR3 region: CASRYRGARTEAFF. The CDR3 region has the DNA TGTGCCAGCCGGTATAGGGGGGCGAGGACTGAAGCTTTCTTT.

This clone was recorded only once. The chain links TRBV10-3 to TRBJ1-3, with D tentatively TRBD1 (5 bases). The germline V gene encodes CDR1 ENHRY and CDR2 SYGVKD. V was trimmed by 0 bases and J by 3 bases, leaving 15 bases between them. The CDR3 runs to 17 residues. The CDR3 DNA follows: TGTGCCATCAGTGAGTCGGGCGGAGGGGCTGGTGGAAACACCATATATTTT. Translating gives CAISESGGGAGGNTIYF.

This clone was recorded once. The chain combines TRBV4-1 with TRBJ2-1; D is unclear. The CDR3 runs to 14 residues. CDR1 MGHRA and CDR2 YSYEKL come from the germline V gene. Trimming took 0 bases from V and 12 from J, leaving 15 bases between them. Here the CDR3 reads CASSQEMARVRQFF. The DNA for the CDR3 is TGCGCCAGCAGCCAAGAAATGGCACGGGTGCGGCAGTTCTTC.

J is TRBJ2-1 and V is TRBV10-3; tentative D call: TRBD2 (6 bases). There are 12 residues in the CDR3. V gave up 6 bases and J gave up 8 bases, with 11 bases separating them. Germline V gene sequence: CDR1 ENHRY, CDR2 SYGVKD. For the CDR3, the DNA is TGTGCCATCAGCCCCAGGGAGGATGAGCAGTTCTTC. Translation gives CAISPREDEQFF.